This TCR beta chain was sequenced in a study of identical twins (dated by TCRdb to about 2016). Background for the entire study: The study deep-sequenced TCR alpha and beta repertoires from monozygotic twins, unrelated adults of various ages and cord blood to test whether fetal clonotypes persist. Replicate twin experiments were performed at different times using different library preparation protocols to rule out contamination.

Only healthy Caucasian donors were included. Three pairs of female monozygotic twins, all aged about 18 to 30 years, were included in the twin cohort. Peripheral blood mononuclear cells were used as the source from which RNA for TCR libraries was isolated. The table lists this clonotype with a few counts. The target of this receptor is not known. No base-level quality is on record; no much larger clone is a single base apart. Results the study describes overall, beyond this receptor: Fewer insertions were carried by abundant cord blood beta clonotypes; a weaker similar trend was observed in young adult naive repertoires, while no such trend was observed in memory repertoires. Because the same donors could not be followed over many years, conclusions were based on cross-sectional statistical analysis. Zero-insertion analyses could be partly confounded by invariant T cells such as MAIT and iNKT, though diverse VJ usage argued against such confounding for most clonotypes. The excess sharing between twins in beta out-of-frame sequences was weaker because fewer shared sequences reduced the signal-to-noise ratio. Out-of-frame TCR alpha sequences shared between twins showed an excess of low generation-probability sequences compared with coincidental sharing between unrelated individuals. Recombination models systematically underestimated out-of-frame TCR alpha sharing in monozygotic twins but agreed with sharing between unrelated individuals.

The CDR3 measures 13 amino acids from cysteine to phenylalanine. CDR3 DNA is the only sequence kept; it has 39 bases, read in frame from the first base. CDR1 and CDR2 are read off the germline V gene (reference sequence) as DFQATT and SNEGSKA. The V end gives up 5 bases and the J end 1 base, leaving 4 bases in the junction not matched to a gene. Libraries were prepared through 5' RACE. Sequencing relied on an Illumina HiSeq 2000. A universal primer binding site was introduced by template switching, and a unique molecular identifier was present in the final cDNA, enabling accurate counting of TCR cDNA molecules. Specific primers in the conserved constant-segment region were used to synthesize first-strand cDNA for the TCR alpha and beta chains. To control for contamination, every cDNA library was double barcoded, receiving both a SMART-Mk sample barcode and Illumina barcodes. TruSeq adapter sequences along with Illumina sample barcodes were introduced in two successive PCR steps. The Illumina HiSeq platform was used with custom primers to sequence TCR alpha and beta cDNA libraries. The study's own analysis went as follows. MiGEC was used to process raw reads and extract unique molecular identifiers, and MiXCR was used to find CDR3 positions. For each individual, recombination models were inferred using an EM algorithm with the repgenHMM and IGoR tools. Shared clonotype analysis was performed with the tcR package in R, normalizing sharing by the product of cloneset sizes. To study raw recombination free of thymic and clonal selection effects, out-of-frame nonproductive sequences were analyzed. TCRdb reanalyzed the raw reads on its own, using fastp at Q25 for trimming and MiXCR for clone calling, and kept in-frame beta chains. Duplicate CDR3 protein sequences are folded into a single record with the most common DNA and genes. The V and J calls come from TCRdb's annotation, not from the publication. The table for this sample lists roughly 750,000 distinct CDR3 sequences; about 20% of them were counted only once. The ten most abundant clones make up about 4.3% of the sample.

These data are also associated with another study on T cells expressing NK-cell markers. The second publication reports: TCR beta-chain repertoires were profiled in sorted CD3+CD56+NKG2C+, CD3+CD56+NKG2C- and CD3+CD56-NKG2C+ T-cell subsets from eight donors. Of the eight sequenced donors, seven were found to be HCMV-seropositive and one was found to be HCMV-seronegative. In several experiments an anti-gammadeltaTCR antibody was added to restrict sorting to alphabetaTCR-expressing T cells. For about 6 donors, the dominant CD3+CD56+NKG2C+ clonotypes were among the top 10 CD8+ clonotypes and accounted for roughly 1.0-7.5% of CD8+ T cells. Those dominant clonotypes were again the most abundant among CD3+CD56-NKG2C+ cells in a handful of donors, at roughly 25-65%. Whether the expanded NKG2C-expressing T cell clones were specific for HCMV antigens remained unclear. The eight sequenced donors were randomly selected healthy volunteers, three men and five women. HCMV-specific IgG was detected in serum with a commercial ELISA kit to determine HCMV serostatus. Bulk peripheral blood T-cell repertoires were additionally sequenced from unsorted PBMC for about 6 donors. MIGEC handled demultiplexing of the reads and grouping by UMI, while MiTCR was used to assemble and quantify clonotypes. To exclude erroneous sequences, only TCR cDNA sequences supported by at least two reads were retained. The tcR package was used for downstream repertoire analysis, and clonotypes were matched between fractions using CDR3 nucleotide sequence together with V segment. Antigen specificity was annotated against VDJdb with VDJmatch, allowing one amino acid substitution in CDR3.

The rearrangement joined TRBV20-1 to TRBJ2-5; 7 bases in the middle match TRBD1. The source material was PBMCs. This receptor was identified in a woman aged 18-29 years in good health. The base sequence is TGCAGTGCTCCCCGGGACAGCCAAGAGACCCAGTACTTC. Translated, it reads CSAPRDSQETQYF.